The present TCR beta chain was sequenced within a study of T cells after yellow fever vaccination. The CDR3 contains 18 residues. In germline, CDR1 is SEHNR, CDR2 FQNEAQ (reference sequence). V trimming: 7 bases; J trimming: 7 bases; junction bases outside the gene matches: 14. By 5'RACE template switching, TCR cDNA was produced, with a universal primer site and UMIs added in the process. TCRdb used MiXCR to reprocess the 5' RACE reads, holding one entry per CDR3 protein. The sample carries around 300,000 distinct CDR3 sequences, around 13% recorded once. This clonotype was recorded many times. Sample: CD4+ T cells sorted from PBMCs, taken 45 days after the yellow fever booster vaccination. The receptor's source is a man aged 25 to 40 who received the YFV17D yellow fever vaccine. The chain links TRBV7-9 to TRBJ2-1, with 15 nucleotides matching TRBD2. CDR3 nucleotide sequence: TGTGCCAGCACCCTAGTCGAGGGGACTAGCGGGAGGAGGAATGAGCAGTTCTTC. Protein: CASTLVEGTSGRRNEQFF.